What follows are 29 T cell receptor beta chains derived from one specimen sequenced in a study of blood T cell repertoires in COVID-19. The repertoire was sequenced with immunoSEQ multiplex PCR; TCRdb's copy has only in-frame clones and lacks some. Of 120,000 to 150,000 clones in the sample, 85% were seen once. Specimen: peripheral blood. The receptors stem from a human donor with acute or convalescent COVID-19. The donor label of this sample is uncertain.

The V and J genes are TRBV15 and TRBJ2-5, with D perhaps matching TRBD1 (6 bases). The V end was cut by 1 base, the J end by 5 bases, with 11 bases between. The CDR3 loop spans 14 amino acids. Germline CDR1 LNHNV, CDR2 YYDKDF (reference sequence). The CDR3 here is CATSRVGGGETQYF. CDR3 coding DNA: TGTGCCACCAGCAGAGTAGGGGGTGGCGAGACCCAGTACTTC.

The rearrangement uses TRBV29-1 and TRBJ2-7; D possibly corresponds to TRBD2 (6 bases). V lost 5 bases and J 3 bases, leaving 11 bases between the germline ends. This CDR3 region has 12 residues. Per the germline V gene, CDR1 is SQVTM and CDR2 is ANQGSEA. DNA for the CDR3: TGCAGCGTTTTAGTGGGGGGCTACGAGCAGTACGTC. Translating gives CSVLVGGYEQYV.

V and J are TRBV6-2 or TRBV6-3 and TRBJ1-1, with D possibly being TRBD1 (5 bases). Germline CDR1 is MNHEY and CDR2 is SVGEGT. The CDR3 length is 15 residues. V was pared by 0 bases and J by 3 bases, with 11 bases between. The CDR3 region has the DNA TGTGCCAGCAGTTACTCGCCGGAGGGGCACACTGAAGCTTTCTTT. Translating gives CASSYSPEGHTEAFF.

This rearrangement joins TRBV10-3 to TRBJ1-1, with 10 bases aligning to TRBD1. V lost 0 bases, J lost 7 bases, and 5 bases stayed unmatched. The CDR3 covers 15 residues. The V gene's germline CDR1 is ENHRY and CDR2 SYGVKD. The chain's CDR3 is CAISESRQGAFEAFF. The DNA for the CDR3 is TGTGCCATCAGTGAGTCGAGACAGGGGGCTTTTGAAGCTTTCTTT.

This clone was observed a handful of times. Other DNA sequences in the sample encode the same CDR3. The CDR3 protein is CASRQGVTGELFF. The CDR3 DNA sequence: TGTGCCAGTCGACAGGGGGTCACCGGGGAGCTGTTTTTT. This rearrangement joins TRBV2 to TRBJ2-2; 9 nucleotides match TRBD1. CDR1 and CDR2 (germline): SNHLY, FYNNEI. The CDR3 length is 13 residues. With V trimmed by 9 bases and J by 4 bases, 3 bases remained unmatched.

The gene calls are TRBV6-1 and TRBJ2-7, with D possibly matching TRBD2 (6 bases). Trimming took 2 bases from V and 3 from J, leaving 14 bases between them. Germline loops: CDR1 MNHNS, CDR2 SASEGT. The CDR3 spans 15 residues. CDR3 DNA sequence: TGTGCCAGCAGTGAACCCGCGGGAACGCACTACGAGCAGTACGTC. It codes for CASSEPAGTHYEQYV.

The genes are TRBV30 and TRBJ2-5; TRBD2 matches at 9 bases. CDR3 size: 15 residues. CDR1 GTSNPN and CDR2 SVGIG come from the germline V gene (reference sequence). Germline trimming cut 0 bases from V and 5 bases from J; bases unmatched to any gene: 7. CDR3 nucleotides: TGTGCCTGGAGTGTTGGACTAGCGTATTTGGAGACCCAGTACTTC. It yields the protein CAWSVGLAYLETQYF.

This clone was found once. The chain's CDR3 is CASSILSGGPNTGELFF. The CDR3 region has the DNA TGTGCCAGTAGTATTCTTAGCGGGGGACCGAACACCGGGGAGCTGTTTTTT. V and J are TRBV19 and TRBJ2-2; 9 bases map to TRBD2. The V segment lost 3 bases and the J segment 0 bases; nucleotides outside the gene matches: 5. Germline V gives CDR1 LNHDA, CDR2 SQIVND (reference sequence). The CDR3 is 17 residues long.

J is TRBJ2-7 and V is TRBV18; 9 bases agree with TRBD2. The CDR3 is 15 amino acids. J lost 6 bases, V lost 6 bases, and 12 bases had no gene match. Germline V gives CDR1 KGHSH, CDR2 LQKENI. The CDR3 protein is CASSLWASGEAEQYF. CDR3 DNA: TGTGCCAGCTCCCTCTGGGCTAGCGGGGAGGCCGAGCAGTACTTC. Using reference TRBV18 and TRBJ2-7 for the parts outside the CDR3, the full variable domain is NAGVMQNPRHLVRRRGQEARLRCSPMKGHSHVYWYRQLPEEGLKFMVYLQKENIIDESGMPKERFSAEFPKEGPSILRIQQVVRGDSAAYFCASSLWASGEAEQYFGPGTRLTVT.

The V and J genes are TRBV27 and TRBJ2-2; TRBD2 might be the D (6 bases). Trimming shortened V by 5 bases and J by 2 bases, and 12 bases separated the two germline ends. Germline assignment: CDR1 MNHEY and CDR2 SMNVEV (reference sequence). CDR3 length: 15 residues. The CDR3 DNA reads as TGTGCCAGCAGTCCTGTGGGGGGTAACACCGGGGAGCTGTTTTTT. The encoded protein is CASSPVGGNTGELFF.

The gene calls are TRBV6-5 and TRBJ1-3; 7 bases line up with TRBD1. This CDR3 contains 15 residues. V lost 10 bases and J lost 0; bases outside the gene matches: 9. Germline lookup yields CDR1 MNHEY and CDR2 SVGAGI. The DNA for the CDR3 is TGTGCCACCCGACAGGGAGCCTCCTCTGGAAACACCATATATTTT. This translates into CATRQGASSGNTIYF.

The V and J genes are TRBV4-3 and TRBJ2-3, with a possible D match to TRBD2 (6 bases). V was clipped by 1 base and J by 5 bases, with 13 bases between them. The CDR3 consists of 15 residues. Germline lookup yields CDR1 LGHNA and CDR2 YSLEER. CDR3 protein: CASSQGTTAGDTQYF. The CDR3 nucleotides read TGCGCCAGCAGCCAAGGGACTACCGCCGGAGATACGCAGTATTTT.

The CDR3 protein is CASSVSSAGGNNEQFF. CDR3 bases: TGTGCCAGCAGCGTCTCATCTGCGGGGGGAAACAATGAGCAGTTCTTC. The genes are TRBV9 and TRBJ2-1; 8 bases are a match to TRBD2. The V gene end was trimmed by 2 bases and the J gene end by 5 bases; junction bases not matched to a gene: 9. Per germline, CDR1 SGDLS and CDR2 YYNGEE. The CDR3 sequence is 16 residues long.

The chain is built from TRBV2 and TRBJ2-1, with D perhaps matching TRBD1 (6 bases). Germline CDR1 is SNHLY and CDR2 is FYNNEI. Trimming removed 9 bases at V and 0 bases at J, with 12 bases between. The CDR3 has 14 residues. This chain's CDR3 is CASRDTSSYNEQFF. CDR3 DNA: TGTGCCAGTAGGGACACGAGCTCCTACAATGAGCAGTTCTTC. The full variable domain, its missing parts supplied by reference TRBV2 and TRBJ2-1, is EPEVTQTPSHQVTQMGQEVILRCVPISNHLYFYWYRQILGQKVEFLVSFYNNEISEKSEIFDDQFSVERPDGSNFTLKIRSTKLEDSAMYFCASRDTSSYNEQFFGPGTRLTVL.

The V call is TRBV30, the J call TRBJ1-4; no clear D. Germline V gene data show CDR1 as GTSNPN and CDR2 as SVGIG (reference sequence). Between the trimmed V and J ends, which lost 0 bases and 8 bases, there was a span of 10 bases. The CDR3 is 13 amino acids. CDR3 DNA: TGTGCCTGGAGTGTACCAAGGAGAGAAAAACTGTTTTTT. It codes for CAWSVPRREKLFF. Full variable domain (rest looked up from reference TRBV30 and TRBJ1-4): SQTIHQWPATLVQPVGSPLSLECTVEGTSNPNLYWYRQAAGRGLQLLFYSVGIGQISSEVPQNLSASRPQDRQFILSSKKLLLSDSGFYLCAWSVPRREKLFFGSGTQLSVL.

V gene TRBV12-3 or TRBV12-4 combines with J gene TRBJ2-7; TRBD2 matches at 9 bases. V dropped 5 bases and J dropped 7; count of bases not matched to a gene: 6. CDR3 length equals 13 residues. DNA for the CDR3: TGTGCCAGCAGTCTTAGCGGGGGTGGGGAGCAGTACGTC. Translated: CASSLSGGGEQYV.

The chain recombines TRBV19 with TRBJ1-1, with D unresolved. Deletions cut 6 bases from V and 0 bases from J, with 5 bases between. CDR1 is LNHDA and CDR2 is SQIVND in the germline V gene (reference sequence). This CDR3 contains 12 residues. The CDR3 reads CASRDMNTEAFF. The CDR3 region has the DNA TGTGCCAGTAGAGACATGAACACTGAAGCTTTCTTT.

Concerning this clone: At the DNA level, this CDR3 is encoded by other sequences in the same sample as well. The genes are TRBV18 and TRBJ2-7, with a possible D match to TRBD1 (6 bases). This CDR3 is 14 amino acids long. Germline CDR1 is KGHSH and CDR2 is LQKENI. Trimming took 6 bases from V and 2 from J, leaving 14 bases between them. The CDR3 is CASSPRQGTYEQYV. The CDR3 DNA sequence: TGTGCCAGCTCGCCCCGTCAGGGGACCTACGAGCAGTACGTC.

The chain links TRBV29-1 to TRBJ1-3; 7 nucleotides agree with TRBD1. Germline lookup yields CDR1 SQVTM and CDR2 ANQGSEA. V gave up 0 bases and J gave up 3 bases; unmatched junction bases: 8. This CDR3 is 16 amino acids long. In DNA form, the CDR3 reads TGCAGCGTTGAAGAAGGGACAGCAAGCCTTGGAAACACCATATATTTT. Translated, it gives CSVEEGTASLGNTIYF.

The genes are TRBV4-1 and TRBJ1-1, with 9 bases aligning to TRBD1. V was pared by 3 bases and J by 1 base, with 3 bases of the junction left unmatched. This CDR3 is 15 amino acids long. Germline CDR1 MGHRA, CDR2 YSYEKL. CDR3 region: CASSHEDRGNTEAFF. CDR3 DNA: TGCGCCAGCAGCCACGAGGACAGGGGGAACACTGAAGCTTTCTTT.

This clone has only one observation. The rearrangement joins TRBV6-1 to TRBJ2-2, with D unresolved. Germline values: CDR1 MNHNS, CDR2 SASEGT. The V and J ends lost 6 bases and 0 bases respectively, with 8 bases between them. The CDR3 has 14 amino acids. CDR3 coding DNA: TGTGCCAGCAGGGGTGCGGCGAACACCGGGGAGCTGTTTTTT. Amino acid sequence: CASRGAANTGELFF.

The chain has TRBV6-5 and TRBJ1-6; D is unresolved. CDR1 is MNHEY and CDR2 is SVGAGI in the germline V gene. The V end was cut by 2 bases, the J end by 3 bases, with 8 bases between. The CDR3 spans 15 residues. The CDR3: CASSYRGSYNSPLHF. The CDR3, as DNA: TGTGCCAGCAGTTACCGGGGAAGCTATAATTCACCCCTCCACTTT.

The chain carries TRBV6-2 or TRBV6-3 and TRBJ2-3; D perhaps matches TRBD1 (5 bases). Looked up from germline, CDR1 is MNHEY and CDR2 is SVGEGT. The CDR3 contains 13 residues. The ends were cut back, 5 bases at V and 8 bases at J, with 14 bases in the middle. The CDR3 nucleotides read TGTGCCAGCAGTGGTTTAGGGGATGGTACGCAGTATTTT. It specifies CASSGLGDGTQYF.

The table lists this clone with a count of one. The chain uses TRBV24-1 and TRBJ2-7, with D possibly being TRBD1 (6 bases). V was pared by 6 bases and J by 2 bases, with 13 bases between. Germline assignment: CDR1 KGHDR and CDR2 SFDVKD. The CDR3 covers 14 residues. The chain's CDR3 is CATSTRQVPYEQYV. CDR3 in DNA: TGTGCCACCAGTACGCGACAGGTCCCCTACGAGCAGTACGTC.

The rearrangement links TRBV5-4 to TRBJ2-6; maybe TRBD1 (5 bases). The germline V gene encodes CDR1 SGHNT and CDR2 YYREEE (reference sequence). The CDR3 totals 17 residues. Trimming stripped 2 bases from V and 0 bases from J, with 12 bases between. The CDR3: CASSLSSGNSGANVLTF. DNA for the CDR3: TGTGCCAGCAGCTTATCCTCAGGGAACTCTGGGGCCAACGTCCTGACTTTC.

This sequence joins TRBV10-3 and TRBJ1-2; 9 bases match TRBD1. V was clipped by 4 bases and J by 2 bases; unmatched bases: 2. The CDR3 is made up of 14 amino acids. Germline CDR1 reads ENHRY; CDR2 reads SYGVKD. The CDR3 region is CAISAGQGNYGYTF. DNA for the CDR3: TGTGCCATCAGTGCGGGACAGGGCAACTATGGCTACACCTTC.

The V and J genes are TRBV29-1 and TRBJ2-3; 12 bases line up with TRBD2. Trimming at V came to 3 bases and at J to 5 bases, leaving 9 bases not matched to a gene. This CDR3 spans 16 amino acids. The germline V gene encodes CDR1 SQVTM and CDR2 ANQGSEA. The CDR3 is CSVEGTSGGLRDTQYF. The CDR3 DNA is TGCAGCGTTGAGGGTACTAGCGGGGGGCTACGAGATACGCAGTATTTT.

The rearrangement links TRBV6-6 to TRBJ2-7, with 8 bases identical to TRBD1. Germline V gene lookup returns CDR1 MNHNY and CDR2 SVGAGI (reference sequence). The CDR3 is 15 amino acids. V was pared by 6 bases and J by 1 base, with 8 bases of the junction left unmatched. The CDR3, as DNA: TGTGCCAGCAGCTTCGGACAGGGTGGATCCTACGAGCAGTACGTC. Residues: CASSFGQGGSYEQYV.

The chain is built from TRBV7-2 and TRBJ2-3; D remains ambiguous. The V gene lost 5 bases and the J gene lost 8 bases, with 14 bases spanning the gap. There are 13 residues in the CDR3. Per the germline V gene, CDR1 is SGHTA and CDR2 is FQGNSA. The CDR3 DNA follows: TGTGCCAGCAGCAAAATTCGTACCGGTACGCAGTATTTT. This gives the protein CASSKIRTGTQYF.